This record looks at one T cell receptor beta chain sequence and its context. This specimen belongs to a study of cytomegalovirus exposure and HLA in healthy donors. Vbeta (60) and Jbeta (13) primers were used in the PCR. Clones were read by immunoSEQ multiplex PCR, and TCRdb kept only the in-frame ones, dropping some. The table shows more than 95,000 clones, with less than 85% occurring only once. Material for sequencing was PBMCs. This TCR derives from a man between 35 and 55 years old in good health and CMV-seropositive.

CDR3 in amino acids: CASSAQQTAYNSPLHF. In DNA form, the CDR3 reads TGTGCCAGCAGCGCCCAACAGACAGCCTATAATTCACCCCTCCACTTT. This chain links TRBV9 with TRBJ1-6; tentatively, D is TRBD1 (5 bases). V was pared by 3 bases and J by 2 bases, with 12 bases between. Germline lookup yields CDR1 SGDLS and CDR2 YYNGEE. The CDR3 is 16 amino acids.